This TCR beta chain was obtained from a study of T-cell memory formation after mild COVID-19. TCRdb re-called the 5' RACE reads with MiXCR, one entry per CDR3 protein. The sample includes approximately 500,000 distinct CDR3 sequences, about 23% seen only once; the top ten take 9.5% to 15%. Germline assignment: CDR1 DFQATT and CDR2 SNEGSKA (reference sequence). Trimming removed 3 bases from V and 2 bases from J, with 8 bases in between. CDR3 size: 12 residues. The sequence was collected from an adult woman who had mild COVID-19 (a few samples of this study predate the infection). Cell type and time point are not known. Sequencing was carried out using PBMCs or a T cell subset sorted from them (not recorded which). J is TRBJ2-7 and V is TRBV20-1; tentatively, D is TRBD1 or TRBD2 (5 bases each). Here the CDR3 reads CSARGTAYEQYF. CDR3 nucleotide sequence: TGCAGTGCTAGGGGGACCGCCTACGAGCAGTACTTC.